Sequencing of this TCR beta chain was carried out in a study of cytomegalovirus exposure and HLA in healthy donors. Whole-study findings and limits: In vitro, three CMV-associated chains proved specific for CMV antigens. Presence/absence analyses treated sequencing depth as roughly uniform across donors.

Vbeta (60) and Jbeta (13) primers were used in the PCR. Profiled with immunoSEQ multiplex PCR; TCRdb holds only in-frame clones, not every one. The data contain 90,000 to 100,000 clones, 77% of them singletons. On this clone itself: Its antigen is not identified.

Germline lookup yields CDR1 SGHTA and CDR2 FQGNSA. This CDR3 has 16 amino acids. Trimming removed 1 base from V and 0 bases from J, with 12 bases in between. The source material was PBMCs. The TCR was taken from a middle-aged woman in good health and CMV-seronegative. The genes are TRBV7-2 and TRBJ1-2; no clear D. Here the CDR3 reads CASSLGPTESNYGYTF. The CDR3 DNA sequence: TGTGCCAGCAGCTTAGGGCCTACAGAATCTAACTATGGCTACACCTTC.